This TCR beta chain originates from a study of cytomegalovirus exposure and HLA in healthy donors. The CDR3 is made up of 18 amino acids. Looked up from germline, CDR1 is MNHEY and CDR2 is SMNVEV (reference sequence). V shed 6 bases, J shed 7 bases, and the junction held 21 bases outside the gene matches. The study ran its PCR with 60 Vbeta and 13 Jbeta primers. TCRdb's table, derived via immunoSEQ multiplex PCR, lists solely in-frame clones and lacks some. The sample records 210,000 or so clones, around four fifths being singletons. Sequenced input: PBMCs. This sequence was found in a woman between 50 and 59 years old in good health and CMV-seropositive. The chain combines TRBV27 with TRBJ2-1, with 7 bases matching TRBD2. CDR3 sequence reads: CASRLRVEGLDLLNEQFF. The CDR3 DNA is TGTGCCAGCAGATTAAGGGTTGAAGGACTAGACCTGTTGAATGAGCAGTTCTTC.